This T cell receptor beta chain appears in the sequencing data of a study of glioma-infiltrating T cells. Using RNA template, CDR3s of TCR alpha and beta were amplified with iRepertoire arm-PCR. TCRdb analysed the multiplex PCR reads with MiXCR anew, one entry per CDR3 protein. The table lists 150,000 to 200,000 distinct CDR3 sequences, around 40% of them singletons, with around 4.9% in the top ten. Input material: glioma tissue, nonneoplastic brain tissue, or PBMCs (not recorded which). The TCR sequence derives from a human donor with low-grade glioma or glioblastoma, undergoing nonglioma brain surgery, or in good health (not recorded which).

The CDR3 here is CASSPREIAGANVLTF. CDR3 DNA sequence: TGTGCCAGCAGCCCCAGGGAGATCGCTGGGGCCAACGTCCTGACTTTC. The V gene is TRBV2, the J gene TRBJ2-6; perhaps D is TRBD1 or TRBD2 (5 bases each). Germline V lookup: CDR1 SNHLY, CDR2 FYNNEI. CDR3 length: 16 residues. Trimming removed 6 bases at V and 2 bases at J, with 14 bases between.